This entry lists 17 T cell receptor beta chains sequenced from one sample in a study of shared clonotypes between healthy human individuals. Sequenced by immunoSEQ multiplex PCR; TCRdb stores in-frame clones only, minus some. Of a few hundred thousand clones in the sample, 75% to 80% were seen once. Material for sequencing was PBMCs. These receptors were obtained from a woman in her forties in good health. Some clones in this sample may be carry-over from other donors' samples.

V and J are TRBV28 and TRBJ2-3; 7 bases line up with TRBD2. The V segment lost 4 bases and the J segment 3 bases; nucleotides outside the gene matches: 4. Germline lookup yields CDR1 MDHEN and CDR2 SYDVKM. The CDR3 loop spans 14 amino acids. The DNA for the CDR3 is TGTGCCAGCAGTTGGGCGGGAGTAACAGATACGCAGTATTTT. Translation gives CASSWAGVTDTQYF. The full variable domain, rest sourced from reference TRBV28 and TRBJ2-3, is DVKVTQSSRYLVKRTGEKVFLECVQDMDHENMFWYRQDPGLGLRLIYFSYDVKMKEKGDIPEGYSVSREKKERFSLILESASTNQTSMYLCASSWAGVTDTQYFGPGTRLTVL.

This chain uses TRBV6-1 with TRBJ2-7; D gene ambiguous. The germline gives CDR1 MNHNS, CDR2 SASEGT. V lost 6 bases and J lost 1, with 13 bases in between. The CDR3 consists of 14 residues. The chain's CDR3 is CASRIVDGSYEQYF. DNA for the CDR3: TGTGCCAGCAGGATAGTGGACGGGTCCTACGAGCAGTACTTC.

The gene calls are TRBV9 and TRBJ2-5; TRBD1 agrees at 7 bases. This CDR3 is built from 14 residues. From germline, CDR1 is SGDLS and CDR2 YYNGEE. The V gene end was trimmed by 2 bases and the J gene end by 3 bases; junction bases not matched to a gene: 4. The CDR3 nucleotides read TGTGCCAGCAGCGTTAGCACAGGGGAAGAGACCCAGTACTTC. This translates into CASSVSTGEETQYF.

The gene calls are TRBV28 and TRBJ1-2; D remains ambiguous. The CDR3 runs to 13 residues. Trimming cost V 2 bases and J 8 bases, with 12 bases left between them. Germline CDR1 and CDR2: MDHEN and SYDVKM. In DNA form, the CDR3 reads TGTGCCAGCAGTTTAAAGGTGTTCGGGGGCTACACCTTC. The encoded protein is CASSLKVFGGYTF.

The J gene is TRBJ2-3, the V gene TRBV7-3; D is ambiguous. The V gene lost 5 bases and the J gene lost 4 bases, with 13 bases spanning the gap. CDR1 SGHTA and CDR2 FQGTGA come from the germline V gene. This CDR3 has 14 residues. CDR3 sequence (DNA): TGTGCCAGCAGCCCCCCAGCGAATCCAGATACGCAGTATTTT. Translated, it gives CASSPPANPDTQYF.

About this clone itself: This is likely an artifact of a read error, given a far larger clone one base away. The same CDR3 also results from other DNA sequences found in this sample. V usage is TRBV7-9 and J usage is TRBJ1-1; 7 nucleotides agree with TRBD1. This CDR3 contains 16 residues. Per germline, CDR1 SEHNR and CDR2 FQNEAQ (reference sequence). The CDR3 region has the DNA TGTGCCAGCAGCCCCAGGGGGGGCAGCCAGTACACTGAGGCTTTCTTT. The encoded protein is CASSPRGGSQYTEAFF.

The chain recombines TRBV10-1 with TRBJ2-5; the match to TRBD2 covers 14 bases. Germline V gene data show CDR1 as WNHNN and CDR2 as SYGVQD (reference sequence). The CDR3 spans 16 residues. J lost 5 bases, V lost 4 bases, and 6 bases had no gene match. CDR3 sequence reads: CASSGGTSGRVETQYF. CDR3 nucleotide sequence: TGCGCCAGCAGTGGAGGGACTAGCGGGAGAGTCGAGACCCAGTACTTC.

This chain uses TRBV5-1 with TRBJ2-3; 11 nucleotides align to TRBD2. There are 18 residues in the CDR3. Germline lookup yields CDR1 SGHRS and CDR2 YFSETQ. The J segment lost 1 base and the V segment lost 2 bases, leaving 9 bases of the junction unmatched. CDR3 in DNA: TGCGCCAGCAGCTTCGGGACTAGCGGAGTTGGAGGCACAGATACGCAGTATTTT. It specifies CASSFGTSGVGGTDTQYF.

J is TRBJ2-7 and V is TRBV14; D gene ambiguous. The V and J ends lost 3 bases and 7 bases respectively, with 10 bases between them. The V gene's germline CDR1 is SGHDN and CDR2 FVKESK. The CDR3 has 12 amino acids. The CDR3 reads CASSHGPDEQYF. The CDR3 nucleotides read TGTGCCAGCAGCCACGGTCCCGATGAGCAGTACTTC.

A word on this clone: A much more abundant neighbour one base away suggests this may be a read error. The gene calls are TRBV5-8 and TRBJ2-6; D may correspond to TRBD1 or TRBD2 (5 bases each). CDR1 and CDR2 from the germline V gene are SGHTS and YDEGEE. The CDR3 sequence is 16 residues long. The CDR3 coding sequence is TGTGCCAGCAGCCTCCACCAGGGTTCCGGGGTCAACGTCCTGACTTTC. Amino acids: CASSLHQGSGVNVLTF.

The genes are TRBV2 and TRBJ2-7, with D perhaps matching TRBD1 or TRBD2 (5 bases each). This CDR3 spans 13 amino acids. V was pared by 7 bases and J by 3 bases, with 13 bases between. CDR1 is SNHLY, CDR2 FYNNEI, per germline. The CDR3 DNA reads as TGTGCCAGCAAAAATCGGGGACGCTACGAGCAGTACTTC. This sequence encodes CASKNRGRYEQYF.

V usage is TRBV6-4 and J usage is TRBJ1-1; maybe TRBD1 (5 bases). Between the trimmed V and J ends, which lost 3 bases and 7 bases, there was a span of 15 bases. The CDR3 covers 14 residues. Germline V lookup: CDR1 MRHNA, CDR2 SNTAGT. The CDR3 here is CASSERGENSEAFF. The CDR3 coding sequence is TGTGCCAGCAGTGAGCGGGGGGAGAATAGTGAAGCTTTCTTT.

The genes are TRBV7-9 and TRBJ1-1; a weak D match, TRBD1 (5 bases). CDR3 length equals 14 residues. Trimming took 5 bases from V and 0 from J, leaving 10 bases between them. Germline CDR1 and CDR2: SEHNR and FQNEAQ (reference sequence). This CDR3 is CASSPGTVNTEAFF. CDR3 coding DNA: TGTGCCAGCAGCCCCGGGACGGTGAACACTGAAGCTTTCTTT. Combining the CDR3 with reference TRBV7-9 and TRBJ1-1 gives the whole variable domain DTGVSQNPRHKITKRGQNVTFRCDPISEHNRLYWYRQTLGQGPEFLTYFQNEAQLEKSRLLSDRFSAERPKGSFSTLEIQRTEQGDSAMYLCASSPGTVNTEAFFGQGTRLTVV.

The CDR3 loop is CSGQGSYEQYF. DNA for the CDR3: TGCAGTGGGCAGGGGTCCTACGAGCAGTACTTC. This chain links TRBV20-1 with TRBJ2-7; D might be TRBD1 (6 bases). CDR3 length equals 11 residues. CDR1 and CDR2 from the germline V gene are DFQATT and SNEGSKA (reference sequence). Trimming cost V 7 bases and J 1 base, with 8 bases left between them.

This chain uses TRBV29-1 with TRBJ1-2; D is uncertain. The germline V and J ends were trimmed by 8 bases and 4 bases, with 14 bases remaining between them. This CDR3 has 12 amino acids. CDR1 and CDR2 from the germline V gene are SQVTM and ANQGSEA. The CDR3 coding sequence is TGCAGCTCGCGGCGAGCAGGCTATGGCTACACCTTC. Translated: CSSRRAGYGYTF.

V gene TRBV10-3 combines with J gene TRBJ1-1; D perhaps matches TRBD1 (6 bases). The CDR3 has 15 amino acids. Trimming removed 2 bases from V and 0 bases from J, with 10 bases in between. From germline, CDR1 is ENHRY and CDR2 SYGVKD. The CDR3 protein is CAISERGGMNTEAFF. The CDR3 region has the DNA TGTGCCATCAGTGAGAGAGGGGGTATGAACACTGAAGCTTTCTTT.

This clone occurred a few times. The chain recombines TRBV9 with TRBJ2-1; D might be TRBD2 (7 bases). The V end was cut by 4 bases, the J end by 4 bases, with 18 bases between. Germline CDR1 and CDR2: SGDLS and YYNGEE. The CDR3 has 16 residues. The CDR3 sequence: CASSPTGAGEYNEQFF. The CDR3 bases are TGTGCCAGCAGCCCCACGGGGGCGGGGGAGTACAATGAGCAGTTCTTC.